The 27 T cell receptor beta chains in this list originate from one sample, sequenced in a study of beta chain features in type 1 diabetes. General observations from the study: There was a moderate but significant shortening of TCRB CDR3s in all four CD4+ subsets of Type 1 diabetes patients.

The investigators reverse transcribed all of the isolated RNA, so they sequenced expressed TCRB transcripts. Produced via immunoSEQ multiplex PCR; TCRdb's table is partial and in-frame only. The sample holds 250,000 to 300,000 clones; about 23% are singletons and the top ten take about 0.012%. These receptors are not linked to any known antigen. Material: naive CD4+ T cells from blood. Receptors were obtained from a woman in her twenties or thirties with type 1 diabetes.

This clone was seen a few times. The rearrangement uses TRBV13 and TRBJ2-5; 9 nucleotides agree with TRBD1. The V gene end was trimmed by 4 bases and the J gene end by 5 bases; junction bases not matched to a gene: 14. The CDR3 runs to 17 residues. In germline, CDR1 is PRHDT, CDR2 FYEKMQ (reference sequence). For the CDR3, the DNA is TGTGCCAGCAGCTGCCGAAACCTACAGGGGGCTGTGGAGACCCAGTACTTC. This encodes CASSCRNLQGAVETQYF.

Only a few counts were recorded for this clone. The chain recombines TRBV5-1 with TRBJ2-1; a weak D match, TRBD2 (5 bases). This CDR3 region has 17 residues. Looked up from germline, CDR1 is SGHRS and CDR2 is YFSETQ. Trimming left V 1 base short and J 3 bases short, with 17 bases between. CDR3 sequence reads: CASSLNLGAANYNEQFF. CDR3 bases: TGCGCCAGCAGCTTGAACTTGGGAGCGGCTAACTACAATGAGCAGTTCTTC.

This clone has just a few counts. V gene TRBV11-2 combines with J gene TRBJ2-3; 7 bases match TRBD1. After removal of 1 base from V and 6 bases from J, the junction contained 4 bases not matched to a gene. The CDR3 has 14 amino acids. CDR1 is SGHAT and CDR2 is FQNNGV in the germline V gene. The CDR3 bases are TGTGCCAGCAGCTTAGTGACCAGGGGGGATACGCAGTATTTT. Protein: CASSLVTRGDTQYF. Full variable domain (rest looked up from reference TRBV11-2 and TRBJ2-3): EAGVAQSPRYKIIEKRQSVAFWCNPISGHATLYWYQQILGQGPKLLIQFQNNGVVDDSQLPKDRFSAERLKGVDSTLKIQPAKLEDSAVYLCASSLVTRGDTQYFGPGTRLTVL.

V is TRBV13 and J is TRBJ2-7; TRBD2 agrees at 11 bases. The CDR3 is 16 amino acids. Per the germline V gene, CDR1 is PRHDT and CDR2 is FYEKMQ (reference sequence). Trimming removed 5 bases from V and 4 bases from J; junction bases left unmatched: 10. The CDR3 protein is CASSGRPGLAVYEQYF. The CDR3 DNA is TGTGCCAGCAGCGGTAGGCCGGGACTAGCGGTGTACGAGCAGTACTTC.

The chain combines TRBV7-9 with TRBJ2-7; D remains ambiguous. Germline V CDR1 and CDR2: SEHNR, FQNEAQ (reference sequence). The CDR3 is 11 residues long. Trimming left V 6 bases short and J 3 bases short, with 6 bases between. This chain's CDR3 is CASSPGYEQYF. The DNA for the CDR3 is TGTGCCAGCAGTCCGGGCTACGAGCAGTACTTC.

The chain couples TRBV25-1 to TRBJ2-7, with a weak D call TRBD1 (5 bases). Between the trimmed V and J ends, which lost 5 bases and 4 bases, there was a span of 18 bases. The CDR3 loop spans 15 amino acids. Germline lookup yields CDR1 MGHDK and CDR2 SYGVNS. DNA of the CDR3: TGTGCCAGCAGTTCCCTTTGGGGTGACAGATACGAGCAGTACTTC. Its protein is CASSSLWGDRYEQYF.

The chain is built from TRBV2 and TRBJ1-1; 8 bases agree with TRBD1. The ends lost 8 bases at V and 1 base at J; junction bases unmatched: 12. The CDR3 has 16 amino acids. Germline V CDR1 and CDR2: SNHLY, FYNNEI. The CDR3 DNA is TGTGCCAGCTTAGGACAGGGACGGGAAGGGAACACTGAAGCTTTCTTT. Protein sequence: CASLGQGREGNTEAFF.

The chain couples TRBV7-3 to TRBJ2-1; the D is unclear. V was pared by 0 bases and J by 5 bases, with 11 bases between. From germline, CDR1 is SGHTA and CDR2 FQGTGA. The CDR3 is 15 amino acids. CDR3 sequence (DNA): TGTGCCAGCAGCTTAACACTTGCGCAAAACAATGAGCAGTTCTTC. Its translation: CASSLTLAQNNEQFF. Full variable domain (remainder filled in from reference TRBV7-3 and TRBJ2-1): GAGVSQTPSNKVTEKGKYVELRCDPISGHTALYWYRQSLGQGPEFLIYFQGTGAADDSGLPNDRFFAVRPEGSVSTLKIQRTERGDSAVYLCASSLTLAQNNEQFFGPGTRLTVL.

For the CDR3, the DNA is TGTGCCAGCAGCGTAGTTGGGACAGGGGTTAGGGAGCAGTTCTTC. It codes for CASSVVGTGVREQFF. This chain joins TRBV9 and TRBJ2-1; TRBD1 matches 10 bases. Trimming took 0 bases from V and 10 from J; bases not matched to a gene: 7. This CDR3 is built from 15 residues. Germline CDR1 reads SGDLS; CDR2 reads YYNGEE.

The CDR3 here is CAWNGQSNEKLFF. DNA for the CDR3: TGTGCCTGGAATGGACAGAGTAATGAAAAACTGTTTTTT. This chain links TRBV30 with TRBJ1-4; maybe TRBD1 (6 bases). CDR1 GTSNPN and CDR2 SVGIG come from the germline V gene (reference sequence). The CDR3 sequence is 13 residues long. V was clipped by 4 bases and J by 4 bases, with 10 bases between them.

The sample holds a few counts of this clone. The chain has TRBV7-9 and TRBJ2-7; D is possibly TRBD1 (6 bases). Trimming left V 5 bases short and J 3 bases short, with 14 bases between. Germline CDR1 SEHNR, CDR2 FQNEAQ (reference sequence). The CDR3 is 14 amino acids. The CDR3 here is CASSDQTGGYEQYF. In DNA, the CDR3 is TGTGCCAGCAGCGATCAGACAGGAGGCTACGAGCAGTACTTC.

V is TRBV28 and J is TRBJ1-2; D is unclear. The germline V gene encodes CDR1 MDHEN and CDR2 SYDVKM. V was clipped by 1 base and J by 4 bases, with 7 bases between them. The CDR3 length is 13 residues. CDR3 amino acids: CASSLFPSYGYTF. The CDR3 nucleotides read TGTGCCAGCAGTTTATTCCCGAGCTATGGCTACACCTTC.

The rearrangement joins TRBV5-4 to TRBJ2-3; D is perhaps TRBD1 (5 bases). This CDR3 has 16 residues. V lost 0 bases and J 0 bases, leaving 11 bases between the germline ends. Germline CDR1 and CDR2: SGHNT and YYREEE (reference sequence). CDR3 amino acids: CASSLGQGVSTDTQYF. CDR3 DNA sequence: TGTGCCAGCAGCTTGGGGCAGGGTGTTAGCACAGATACGCAGTATTTT.

This chain joins TRBV7-3 and TRBJ2-3; 14 bases fit TRBD2. V gave up 1 base and J gave up 1 base; unmatched junction bases: 1. Per the germline V gene, CDR1 is SGHTA and CDR2 is FQGTGA. The CDR3 contains 17 residues. The CDR3 DNA sequence: TGTGCCAGCAGCTTAAGGGGACTAGCGGGAGGCACAGATACGCAGTATTTT. Its protein is CASSLRGLAGGTDTQYF.

V and J are TRBV30 and TRBJ1-2; D is perhaps TRBD1 (6 bases). The CDR3 length is 13 residues. V was clipped by 2 bases and J by 3 bases, with 10 bases between them. Germline V gives CDR1 GTSNPN, CDR2 SVGIG (reference sequence). CDR3 in DNA: TGTGCCTGGAGTTCCGGGACACACTATGGCTACACCTTC. The encoded protein is CAWSSGTHYGYTF.

This rearrangement joins TRBV12-5 to TRBJ1-1, with D perhaps TRBD1 (6 bases). V lost 0 bases and J lost 4, with 18 bases in between. The CDR3 loop spans 17 amino acids. Germline lookup yields CDR1 LGHNT and CDR2 FRNRAP. The CDR3 here is CASGLVLNQGSGTEAFF. The CDR3 bases are TGTGCTAGTGGTTTGGTCTTGAATCAGGGGAGCGGCACTGAAGCTTTCTTT.

The chain joins TRBV5-1 to TRBJ2-4; 9 bases map to TRBD1. The germline V gene encodes CDR1 SGHRS and CDR2 YFSETQ. The V segment lost 4 bases and the J segment 0 bases; nucleotides outside the gene matches: 5. This CDR3 region has 16 residues. CDR3 sequence reads: CASSQGTGIAKNIQYF. The CDR3 DNA reads TGCGCCAGCAGCCAAGGGACAGGGATAGCCAAAAACATTCAGTACTTC.

The chain recombines TRBV29-1 with TRBJ1-4; 10 positions agree with TRBD1. Germline V lookup: CDR1 SQVTM, CDR2 ANQGSEA. This CDR3 comprises 13 residues. Trimming at V came to 4 bases and at J to 7 bases, leaving 3 bases not matched to a gene. The CDR3 sequence is CSVVRTGGEKLFF. The CDR3 DNA is TGCAGCGTTGTTCGGACAGGGGGTGAAAAACTGTTTTTT.

This clone was counted a few times. Written as DNA, the CDR3 is TGTGCCAGCAGTCAAACGGGACAGGAGAACACTGAAGCTTTCTTT. This translates into CASSQTGQENTEAFF. V gene TRBV5-6 combines with J gene TRBJ1-1, with 8 bases lining up with TRBD1. The V and J ends lost 5 bases and 1 base, in that order; junction bases with no gene match: 7. The germline CDR1 and CDR2 sequences are SGHDT and YYEEEE. The length of the CDR3 is 15 residues.

This chain links TRBV10-3 with TRBJ1-3; 7 bases match TRBD1. J was trimmed by 4 bases and V by 2 bases; bases with no gene match: 2. CDR3 length: 14 amino acids. Germline V gives CDR1 ENHRY, CDR2 SYGVKD. The CDR3 coding sequence is TGTGCCATCAGTGAGCTGACAGGGGGAAACACCATATATTTT. Amino acids: CAISELTGGNTIYF.

This clone came up a few times. The chain is built from TRBV9 and TRBJ2-5, with TRBD2 as a possible D gene (5 bases). The CDR3 is 12 amino acids. V was shortened by 5 bases and J by 4 bases, with 9 bases between the two germline ends. Per the germline V gene, CDR1 is SGDLS and CDR2 is YYNGEE. The chain's CDR3 is CASSLEGETQYF. CDR3 sequence (DNA): TGTGCCAGCAGTCTCGAGGGAGAGACCCAGTACTTC.

This clone has more than one count but fewer than ten. The rearrangement uses TRBV25-1 and TRBJ2-1; no clear D gene. Germline loops: CDR1 MGHDK, CDR2 SYGVNS. With 3 bases removed from V and 2 bases from J, the gap between germline ends came to 8 bases. The CDR3 spans 14 residues. The CDR3 loop is CASSESEAYNEQFF. The CDR3 bases are TGTGCCAGCAGTGAGTCTGAGGCCTACAATGAGCAGTTCTTC. The complete variable domain, with remaining parts taken from reference TRBV25-1 and TRBJ2-1, reads EADIYQTPRYLVIGTGKKITLECSQTMGHDKMYWYQQDPGMELHLIHYSYGVNSTEKGDLSSESTVSRIRTEHFPLTLESARPSHTSQYLCASSESEAYNEQFFGPGTRLTVL.

In its sample, this clone was seen a few times. The J gene is TRBJ2-1, the V gene TRBV28; 13 nucleotides agree with TRBD2. CDR1 is MDHEN, CDR2 SYDVKM, per germline. Germline trimming cut 3 bases from V and 9 bases from J; bases unmatched to any gene: 5. The CDR3 runs 15 residues. The CDR3 DNA is TGTGCCAGCAGTTTCATTGGACTAGCGGGAGCTGAGCAGTTCTTC. Protein product: CASSFIGLAGAEQFF.

This clone was detected only a few times. The genes are TRBV30 and TRBJ2-7; 7 nucleotides align to TRBD2. In germline, CDR1 is GTSNPN, CDR2 SVGIG (reference sequence). This CDR3 has 12 amino acids. J gave up 6 bases and V 5 bases, and 7 bases lay outside the gene matches. Here the CDR3 DNA reads TGTGCCTGGGGCGGAACGGGGGGCGAGCAGTACTTC. Protein: CAWGGTGGEQYF.

As regards this clone: Other nucleotide sequences in the sample specify the same CDR3. The chain carries TRBV9 and TRBJ1-5; D is undetermined. CDR3 size: 13 residues. V lost 0 bases to trimming and J lost 5 bases, with 6 bases between them. In germline, CDR1 is SGDLS, CDR2 YYNGEE. The CDR3 loop is CASSVDTDQPQHF. The CDR3 DNA sequence: TGTGCCAGCAGCGTAGACACCGATCAGCCCCAGCATTTT.

This clone appeared a few times. As DNA, the CDR3 is TGTGCCAGCAGCAGGTCAGGGACGAACACCGGGGAGCTGTTTTTT. Encoded protein: CASSRSGTNTGELFF. This chain joins TRBV11-2 and TRBJ2-2; a possible D gene is TRBD1 (5 bases). From germline, CDR1 is SGHAT and CDR2 FQNNGV. Trimming left V 5 bases short and J 0 bases short, with 10 bases between. The CDR3 is 15 residues long.

The V call is TRBV19, the J call TRBJ2-1; no clear D. The V and J ends lost 1 base and 7 bases respectively, with 17 bases between them. This CDR3 is built from 16 residues. CDR1 and CDR2 from the germline V gene are LNHDA and SQIVND (reference sequence). In DNA form, the CDR3 reads TGTGCCAGTAGTATAGCGAGTCGACTGAGATCAAATGAGCAGTTCTTC. It encodes CASSIASRLRSNEQFF.